Detailed here is one TCR beta chain. The target of this receptor is not known. Base qualities are not provided; no much larger clone lies one nucleotide away. The sample comes from a study of T-cell reconstitution after alpha-beta-depleted transplantation in children (dated by TCRdb to the mid-2010s). At the level of the whole study: Using TCR repertoire profiling, the study quantitatively followed how T-cell immune reconstitution unfolded in children after TCRalphabeta/CD19-depleted allogeneic hematopoietic cell transplantation.

From its cysteine to its phenylalanine, the CDR3 spans 15 amino acids. The kept DNA is CDR3 alone, 45 bases in frame from the first base. The germline V gene (reference sequence) provides CDR1 SEHNR and CDR2 FQNEAQ. V loses 3 bases, J loses 3 bases, and the germline ends lie 15 bases apart. The method behind the library was PCR. TCRdb lists the instrument as Illumina HiSeq 2500. To normalize quantification of the TCRbeta repertoire, the TCR libraries were built with molecular barcoding that relied on unique molecular identifiers. TCRdb trimmed public reads at Q25 via fastp, called clones via MiXCR and kept in-frame beta chains. Each record represents a unique CDR3 protein, reported with the most common genes and DNA among its rows. The sample table contains about 610,000 distinct CDR3 sequences; only one count was recorded for 10% to 13% of them. The ten largest clones take up approximately 4.1% of the sample.

This TCR was recovered from a human donor who donated a stem cell graft to a child with acute myeloid leukemia. Sequenced here: PBMCs from the stem cell graft donor, sampled from the stem cell graft. The chain employs TRBV7-9 and TRBJ2-7; matching of 5 bases hints at TRBD2 as the D gene. The nucleotide sequence is TGTGCCAGCAGCTTCCTCGGGGTCCGGGACTACGAGCAGTACTTC. It encodes CASSFLGVRDYEQYF.